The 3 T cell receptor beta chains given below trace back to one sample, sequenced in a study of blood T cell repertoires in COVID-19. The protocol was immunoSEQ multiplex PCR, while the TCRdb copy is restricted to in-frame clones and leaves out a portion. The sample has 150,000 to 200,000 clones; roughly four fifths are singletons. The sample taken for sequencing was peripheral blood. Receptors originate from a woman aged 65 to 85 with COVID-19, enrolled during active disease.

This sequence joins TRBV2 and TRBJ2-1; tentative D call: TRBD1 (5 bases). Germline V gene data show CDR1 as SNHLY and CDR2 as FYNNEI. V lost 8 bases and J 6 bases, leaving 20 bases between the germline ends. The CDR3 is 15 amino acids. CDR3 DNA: TGTGCCAGCGGCAGGGATAGTAGGTTGGGCAATGAGCAGTTCTTC. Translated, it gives CASGRDSRLGNEQFF.

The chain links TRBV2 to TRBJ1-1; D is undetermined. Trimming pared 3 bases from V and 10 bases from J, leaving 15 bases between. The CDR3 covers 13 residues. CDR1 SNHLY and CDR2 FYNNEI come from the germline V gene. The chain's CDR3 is CASSEEAAGRAFF. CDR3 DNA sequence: TGTGCCAGCAGTGAGGAGGCAGCCGGGCGAGCTTTCTTT.

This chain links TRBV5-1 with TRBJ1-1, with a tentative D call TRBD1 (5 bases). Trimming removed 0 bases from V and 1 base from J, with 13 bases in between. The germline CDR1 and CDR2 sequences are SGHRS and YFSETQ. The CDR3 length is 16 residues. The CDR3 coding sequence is TGCGCCAGCAGCTTGGGTGGGTCAGGGTCGAACACTGAAGCTTTCTTT. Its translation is CASSLGGSGSNTEAFF.